Shown below are 28 T cell receptor beta chains from a single sample sequenced in a study of cytotoxic CD8 clonotypes in ibrutinib-treated CLL. Assay used: immunoSEQ multiplex PCR; TCRdb lists only in-frame clones, some missing. The sample lists about 14,000 clones; roughly 67% were seen once. The sequenced sample was PBMCs, obtained before ibrutinib treatment. All receptors come from a human donor with chronic lymphocytic leukemia.

The CDR3 DNA is TGTGCCAGCAGCCATGACAGGGGGTCCACTGAAGCTTTCTTT. Its protein product is CASSHDRGSTEAFF. The chain couples TRBV5-6 to TRBJ1-1, with 9 bases aligning to TRBD1. Trimming took 4 bases from V and 4 from J; bases not matched to a gene: 5. The CDR3 length is 14 residues. CDR1 and CDR2 (germline): SGHDT, YYEEEE.

This clone is termed medium-sized. V usage is TRBV15 and J usage is TRBJ2-3; D not resolved. Germline V gene lookup returns CDR1 LNHNV and CDR2 YYDKDF (reference sequence). This CDR3 is 13 amino acids long. Trimming removed 5 bases from V and 3 bases from J, with 9 bases in between. CDR3 nucleotide sequence: TGTGCCACCAGCTTTCAGCCGACAGATACGCAGTATTTT. This codes for CATSFQPTDTQYF.

The rearrangement uses TRBV14 and TRBJ1-1; D unclear. The CDR3 is 14 residues long. Germline CDR1 and CDR2: SGHDN and FVKESK. Trimming took off 3 bases at V and 4 bases at J, with 12 bases between the two ends. The CDR3 region is CASSHGELVTEAFF. CDR3 DNA: TGTGCCAGCAGCCATGGGGAATTGGTCACTGAAGCTTTCTTT. The complete variable domain, with remaining parts taken from reference TRBV14 and TRBJ1-1, reads EAGVTQFPSHSVIEKGQTVTLRCDPISGHDNLYWYRRVMGKEIKFLLHFVKESKQDESGMPNNRFLAERTGGTYSTLKVQPAELEDSGVYFCASSHGELVTEAFFGQGTRLTVV.

The rearrangement links TRBV11-1 to TRBJ1-2, with D unclear. The CDR3 runs 12 residues. Per germline, CDR1 SGHAT and CDR2 FQDESV (reference sequence). Between the trimmed V and J ends, which lost 3 bases and 7 bases, there was a span of 9 bases. CDR3: CASSLMGSGYTF. In DNA form, the CDR3 reads TGTGCCAGCAGCTTGATGGGAAGTGGCTACACCTTC.

The chain recombines TRBV13 with TRBJ1-1; no reliable D call. The V and J ends lost 6 bases and 1 base respectively, with 12 bases between them. Germline V lookup: CDR1 PRHDT, CDR2 FYEKMQ (reference sequence). The CDR3 spans 14 residues. CDR3: CASRLFQENTEAFF. The CDR3 DNA sequence: TGTGCCAGCAGGCTATTTCAGGAGAACACTGAAGCTTTCTTT.

The chain combines TRBV11-2 with TRBJ2-7; tentatively, D is TRBD1 (7 bases). The germline V gene has CDR1 SGHAT and CDR2 FQNNGV. V shed 8 bases and J shed 4 bases, with 12 bases lying between them. The CDR3 contains 12 residues. Here the CDR3 DNA reads TGTGCCAGCGGGGGGACAGAATACGAGCAGTACTTC. Its protein is CASGGTEYEQYF.

The CDR3, as DNA: TGTGCCAGCAGCTTGGACAGCTACGAGCAGTACTTC. It is translated as CASSLDSYEQYF. J is TRBJ2-7 and V is TRBV25-1, with D maybe TRBD1 (6 bases). This CDR3 is built from 12 residues. With 6 bases removed from V and 3 bases from J, the gap between germline ends came to 9 bases. Germline V gene sequence: CDR1 MGHDK, CDR2 SYGVNS.

This chain joins TRBV5-6 and TRBJ2-5, with 9 positions matching TRBD1. CDR1 and CDR2 from the germline V gene are SGHDT and YYEEEE. This CDR3 spans 16 amino acids. V lost 4 bases, J lost 4 bases, and 11 bases stayed unmatched. CDR3 in amino acids: CASSTVGTGFRETQYF. DNA for the CDR3: TGTGCCAGCAGCACCGTAGGGACAGGGTTCCGAGAGACCCAGTACTTC.

The chain employs TRBV7-6 and TRBJ1-3; no clear D. The CDR3 length is 14 residues. The germline V gene has CDR1 SGHVS and CDR2 FNYEAQ. V was clipped by 2 bases and J by 4 bases, with 9 bases between them. This chain's CDR3 is CASSLSDGGNTIYF. The CDR3 DNA follows: TGTGCCAGCAGCTTATCCGACGGAGGAAACACCATATATTTT.

The genes are TRBV27 and TRBJ2-7; 7 bases agree with TRBD1. CDR1 and CDR2 (germline): MNHEY, SMNVEV (reference sequence). The CDR3 totals 17 residues. V gave up 1 base and J gave up 0 bases; unmatched junction bases: 9. The CDR3 loop reads CASSLWVPTGSSYEQYF. The CDR3 DNA reads as TGTGCCAGCAGTTTATGGGTCCCGACAGGGAGCTCCTACGAGCAGTACTTC.

V is TRBV5-1 and J is TRBJ2-1; the D gene is possibly TRBD1 (6 bases). V was shortened by 4 bases and J by 0 bases, with 14 bases between the two germline ends. The CDR3 has 16 amino acids. The germline V gene has CDR1 SGHRS and CDR2 YFSETQ. The CDR3 region has the DNA TGCGCCAGCAGCAATGTGGACAGAAGCTCCTACAATGAGCAGTTCTTC. Translation gives CASSNVDRSSYNEQFF.

The chain carries TRBV27 and TRBJ1-6; D is undetermined. V shed 3 bases and J shed 6 bases, with 18 bases lying between them. The CDR3 has 17 amino acids. The germline CDR1 and CDR2 sequences are MNHEY and SMNVEV (reference sequence). CDR3 sequence (DNA): TGTGCCAGCAGTTTGGCACTTCGAGGAGTTTCTAATTCACCCCTCCACTTT. It specifies CASSLALRGVSNSPLHF.

The rearrangement uses TRBV29-1 and TRBJ1-1; TRBD1 aligns across 11 bases. The CDR3 spans 14 residues. Germline V lookup: CDR1 SQVTM, CDR2 ANQGSEA. V lost 3 bases and J lost 4; bases outside the gene matches: 4. The DNA of the CDR3 is TGCAGCGTTGACGGGGGGACAGGGGGCACTGAAGCTTTCTTT. Translating it yields CSVDGGTGGTEAFF.

The chain is built from TRBV10-1 and TRBJ1-1; no clear D. The CDR3 runs 16 residues. Germline CDR1 and CDR2: WNHNN and SYGVQD (reference sequence). The ends were cut back, 3 bases at V and 4 bases at J, with 18 bases in the middle. CDR3 region: CASSEFGIQRGTEAFF. The DNA for the CDR3 is TGCGCCAGCAGTGAATTCGGGATACAACGGGGCACTGAAGCTTTCTTT.

The CDR3 sequence is CASSPRGADTGELFF. CDR3 sequence (DNA): TGTGCCAGCAGCCCCCGGGGGGCCGACACCGGGGAGCTGTTTTTT. V is TRBV5-4 and J is TRBJ2-2; D may be TRBD2 (7 bases). The V and J ends lost 4 bases and 3 bases respectively, with 13 bases between them. Germline V CDR1 and CDR2: SGHNT, YYREEE (reference sequence). The length of the CDR3 is 15 residues.

CDR3 region: CASSLVNRGRNYGYTF. CDR3 sequence (DNA): TGTGCCAGCAGCTTAGTAAATAGGGGGCGGAACTATGGCTACACCTTC. V usage is TRBV7-6 and J usage is TRBJ1-2; 7 bases line up with TRBD1. Germline lookup yields CDR1 SGHVS and CDR2 FNYEAQ. The CDR3 is 16 amino acids. J lost 2 bases, V lost 1 base, and 7 bases had no gene match.

The chain recombines TRBV27 with TRBJ1-1; tentatively, D is TRBD1 (6 bases). Germline loops: CDR1 MNHEY, CDR2 SMNVEV (reference sequence). The V and J ends lost 5 bases and 7 bases respectively, with 23 bases between them. This CDR3 has 16 residues. The CDR3 DNA sequence: TGTGCCAGCAGTCCAAACGCGGGGGGCGCGGGGTATGAAGCTTTCTTT. Protein: CASSPNAGGAGYEAFF.

J is TRBJ1-2 and V is TRBV25-1, with 12 bases fitting TRBD1. The CDR3 is made up of 15 amino acids. V lost 5 bases and J lost 6; bases outside the gene matches: 7. Germline lookup yields CDR1 MGHDK and CDR2 SYGVNS. Written as DNA, the CDR3 is TGTGCCAGCAGTAGAACCGGGACAGGGGGCAATGGCTACACCTTC. Amino acid sequence: CASSRTGTGGNGYTF.

The chain has TRBV4-2 and TRBJ2-3, with 12 bases aligning to TRBD2. V was clipped by 4 bases and J by 6 bases; unmatched bases: 8. The CDR3 covers 16 residues. The V gene's germline CDR1 is LGHNA and CDR2 YNFKEQ. Written as DNA, the CDR3 is TGTGCCAGCAGCCGGGATCCTAGCGGGGGGGCGGATACGCAGTATTTT. Protein: CASSRDPSGGADTQYF.

V is TRBV2 and J is TRBJ1-4, with TRBD1 identical over 7 bases. After removal of 1 base from V and 12 bases from J, the junction contained 2 bases not matched to a gene. The CDR3 runs to 12 residues. Per germline, CDR1 SNHLY and CDR2 FYNNEI. This CDR3 is CASSEEGGQLFF. In DNA, the CDR3 is TGTGCCAGCAGTGAAGAAGGGGGCCAACTGTTTTTT.

The CDR3, as DNA: TGTGCCACCAGCAGGGGTACGGGACGCGAAAGAGGCTACACCTTC. This codes for CATSRGTGRERGYTF. The V call is TRBV15, the J call TRBJ1-2; possible D gene TRBD1, 5 bases. Germline V gene lookup returns CDR1 LNHNV and CDR2 YYDKDF (reference sequence). V was cut by 3 bases and J by 8 bases, with 19 bases left in between. The CDR3 totals 15 residues.

CDR3 nucleotides: TGTGCTAGTGGTTTTCCAGGGGGCGCAGGTGAAAAACTGTTTTTT. Its protein product is CASGFPGGAGEKLFF. J is TRBJ1-4 and V is TRBV12-5; 8 nucleotides agree with TRBD1. Trimming took 3 bases from V and 7 from J; bases not matched to a gene: 7. The CDR3 totals 15 residues. The germline CDR1 and CDR2 sequences are LGHNT and FRNRAP.

This clone was detected ten times or more. Other DNA sequences in the same sample also yield this CDR3. The rearrangement links TRBV18 to TRBJ2-7; D perhaps matches TRBD1 (6 bases). Germline-derived CDR1 and CDR2 are KGHSH and LQKENI. V lost 5 bases and J lost 2, with 16 bases in between. This CDR3 contains 15 residues. CDR3 in DNA: TGTGCCAGCTCAGCCATGTACAGGGAAGCCTACGAGCAGTACTTC. This gives the protein CASSAMYREAYEQYF.

This sequence joins TRBV9 and TRBJ2-5; 8 bases match TRBD2. This CDR3 spans 14 amino acids. V lost 4 bases to trimming and J lost 13 bases; unmatched junction nucleotides: 15. CDR1 is SGDLS, CDR2 YYNGEE, per germline. CDR3 nucleotides: TGTGCCAGCAGCCCGGGGGGGGGTCCCTCTTTTCCGTACTTC. It translates to CASSPGGGPSFPYF. The whole variable domain, filled in from reference TRBV9 and TRBJ2-5, reads DSGVTQTPKHLITATGQRVTLRCSPRSGDLSVYWYQQSLDQGLQFLIQYYNGEERAKGNILERFSAQQFPDLHSELNLSSLELGDSALYFCASSPGGGPSFPYFGPGTRLLVL.

This clone was seen many times. The V and J genes are TRBV29-1 and TRBJ1-2, with TRBD1 as a possible D gene (6 bases). Trimming took 5 bases from V and 8 from J, leaving 12 bases between them. The CDR3 extends over 11 amino acids. Per germline, CDR1 SQVTM and CDR2 ANQGSEA. CDR3 DNA: TGCAGCGTTACCCAGGGGCTAGGCTACACCTTC. Residues: CSVTQGLGYTF.

CDR3: CASSLVALSSYEQYF. The CDR3 DNA reads TGCGCCAGCAGCTTGGTGGCACTGAGCTCCTACGAGCAGTACTTC. The chain couples TRBV5-1 to TRBJ2-7; no firm D call. The V end was cut by 0 bases, the J end by 0 bases, with 10 bases between. Germline CDR1 and CDR2: SGHRS and YFSETQ. This CDR3 is built from 15 residues.

This chain joins TRBV5-1 and TRBJ2-2; TRBD2 matches at 10 bases. Trimming at V came to 0 bases and at J to 0 bases, leaving 8 bases not matched to a gene. The germline V gene encodes CDR1 SGHRS and CDR2 YFSETQ. The CDR3 length is 19 residues. CDR3 coding DNA: TGCGCCAGCAGCTTGGGCCTAGCGGGGGACCTAGCGAACACCGGGGAGCTGTTTTTT. It codes for CASSLGLAGDLANTGELFF.

The chain couples TRBV11-2 to TRBJ1-1, with D unresolved. This CDR3 is built from 15 residues. The germline gives CDR1 SGHAT, CDR2 FQNNGV. The germline V and J ends were trimmed by 0 bases and 3 bases, with 11 bases remaining between them. The CDR3 loop is CASSLEPGSDTEAFF. The CDR3 DNA follows: TGTGCCAGCAGCTTAGAGCCCGGGTCTGACACTGAAGCTTTCTTT.